This T cell receptor (beta chain) was profiled in a study of blood T cell repertoires in COVID-19. Whole-study context: Some COVID-19 samples were acute and others convalescent; all came from the United States, Italy and Spain.

The method was immunoSEQ multiplex PCR; TCRdb's version includes in-frame clones alone and lacks a portion of them. The data hold about 340,000 clones, with about nine tenths observed a single time. CDR1 and CDR2 (germline): MNHEY, SMNVEV (reference sequence). The ends were cut back, 9 bases at V and 1 base at J, with 9 bases in the middle. This CDR3 comprises 12 residues. V usage is TRBV27 and J usage is TRBJ1-1; D is uncertain. The receptor's source is a woman aged 70-85 years with COVID-19, enrolled during active disease. The sample comprised peripheral blood. The CDR3 nucleotides read TGTGCCAGTAAGACGGGGAACACTGAAGCTTTCTTT. Translation gives CASKTGNTEAFF.